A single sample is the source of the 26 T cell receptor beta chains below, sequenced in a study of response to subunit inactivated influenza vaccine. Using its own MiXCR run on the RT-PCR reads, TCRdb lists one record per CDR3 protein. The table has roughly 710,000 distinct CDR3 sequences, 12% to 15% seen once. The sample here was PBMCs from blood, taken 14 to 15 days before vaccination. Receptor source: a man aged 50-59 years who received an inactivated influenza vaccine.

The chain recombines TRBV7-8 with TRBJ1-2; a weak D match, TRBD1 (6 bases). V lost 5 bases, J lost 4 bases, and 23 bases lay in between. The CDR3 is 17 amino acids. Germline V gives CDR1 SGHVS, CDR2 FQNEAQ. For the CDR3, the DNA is TGTGCCAGCAGCCCGTCGCAGGGGCGGAAAAACACCTATGGCTACACCTTC. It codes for CASSPSQGRKNTYGYTF.

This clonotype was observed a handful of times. CDR3 protein: CASSSRLEKDTIYF. CDR3 nucleotides: TGTGCCAGCAGCTCGCGACTTGAAAAGGACACCATATATTTT. This chain connects TRBV28 to TRBJ1-3; D remains ambiguous. The germline gives CDR1 MDHEN, CDR2 SYDVKM. CDR3 length equals 14 residues. V lost 6 bases and J 8 bases, leaving 17 bases between the germline ends.

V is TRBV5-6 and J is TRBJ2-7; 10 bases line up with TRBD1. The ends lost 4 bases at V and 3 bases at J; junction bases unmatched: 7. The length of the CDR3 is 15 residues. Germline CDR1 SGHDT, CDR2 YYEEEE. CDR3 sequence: CASSTLTGGGYEQYF. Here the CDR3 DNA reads TGTGCCAGCAGCACTCTGACAGGGGGCGGCTACGAGCAGTACTTC.

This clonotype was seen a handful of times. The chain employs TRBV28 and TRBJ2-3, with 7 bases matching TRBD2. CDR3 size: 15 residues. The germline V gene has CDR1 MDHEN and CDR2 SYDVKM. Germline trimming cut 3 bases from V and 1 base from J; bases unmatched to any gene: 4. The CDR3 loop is CASSFGTMGTDTQYF. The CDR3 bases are TGTGCCAGCAGTTTCGGGACTATGGGCACAGATACGCAGTATTTT.

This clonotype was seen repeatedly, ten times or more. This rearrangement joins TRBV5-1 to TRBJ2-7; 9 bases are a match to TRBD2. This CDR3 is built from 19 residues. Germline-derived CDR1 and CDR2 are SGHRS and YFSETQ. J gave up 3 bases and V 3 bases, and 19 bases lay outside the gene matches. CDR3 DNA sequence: TGCGCCAGCAGCTACGGGACTGGCGGGGGGGCCAGGCCATACTACGAGCAGTACTTC. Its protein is CASSYGTGGGARPYYEQYF.

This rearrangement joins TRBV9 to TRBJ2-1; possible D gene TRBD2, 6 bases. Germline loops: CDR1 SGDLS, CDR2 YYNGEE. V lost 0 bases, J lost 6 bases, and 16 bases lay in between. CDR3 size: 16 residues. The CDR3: CASSVDGTGVRNEQFF. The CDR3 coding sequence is TGTGCCAGCAGCGTAGATGGTACGGGAGTGCGCAATGAGCAGTTCTTC.

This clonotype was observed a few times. The CDR3 region has the DNA TGTGCCAGCAGCTCGGTGGACAGGGGGCTATACGAGCAGTACTTC. It codes for CASSSVDRGLYEQYF. The J gene is TRBJ2-7, the V gene TRBV5-6, with TRBD1 matching over 11 bases. Germline CDR1 and CDR2: SGHDT and YYEEEE. This CDR3 region has 15 residues. The V segment lost 3 bases and the J segment 4 bases; nucleotides outside the gene matches: 6.

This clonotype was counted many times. The CDR3 protein is CATVRTSGGYEQFF. CDR3 sequence (DNA): TGTGCCACCGTAAGAACTAGCGGGGGTTATGAGCAGTTCTTC. V and J are TRBV15 and TRBJ2-1; 11 bases are a match to TRBD2. With V trimmed by 8 bases and J by 8 bases, 8 bases remained unmatched. CDR3 length equals 14 residues. Germline loops: CDR1 LNHNV, CDR2 YYDKDF (reference sequence).

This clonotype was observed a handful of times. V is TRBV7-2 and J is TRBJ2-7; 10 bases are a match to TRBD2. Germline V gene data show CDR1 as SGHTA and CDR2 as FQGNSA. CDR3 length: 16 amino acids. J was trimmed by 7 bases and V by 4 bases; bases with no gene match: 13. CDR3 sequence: CASSSYPSGSGGEQYF. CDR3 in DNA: TGTGCCAGCAGCTCCTACCCTAGCGGGAGCGGGGGGGAGCAGTACTTC. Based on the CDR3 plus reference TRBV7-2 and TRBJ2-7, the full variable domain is GAGVSQSPSNKVTEKGKDVELRCDPISGHTALYWYRQSLGQGLEFLIYFQGNSAPDKSGLPSDRFSAERTGGSVSTLTIQRTQQEDSAVYLCASSSYPSGSGGEQYFGPGTRLTVT.

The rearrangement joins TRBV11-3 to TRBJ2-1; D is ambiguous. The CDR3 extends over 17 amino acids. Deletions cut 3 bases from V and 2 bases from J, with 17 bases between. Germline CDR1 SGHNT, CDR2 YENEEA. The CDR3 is CASSFRYRGRAYNEQFF. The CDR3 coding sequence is TGTGCCAGCAGCTTTAGATATCGCGGTCGGGCCTACAATGAGCAGTTCTTC.

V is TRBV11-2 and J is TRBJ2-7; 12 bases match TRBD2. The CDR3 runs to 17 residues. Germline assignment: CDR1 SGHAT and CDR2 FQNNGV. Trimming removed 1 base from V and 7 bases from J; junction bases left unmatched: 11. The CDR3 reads CASSLAPETSGRGEQYF. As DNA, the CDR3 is TGTGCCAGCAGCTTAGCCCCAGAGACTAGCGGGAGAGGTGAGCAGTACTTC.

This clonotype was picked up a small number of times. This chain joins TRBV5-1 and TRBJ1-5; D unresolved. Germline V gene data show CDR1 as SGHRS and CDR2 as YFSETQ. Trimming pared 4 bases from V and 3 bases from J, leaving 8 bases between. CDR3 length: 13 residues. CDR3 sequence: CASSPSPNQPQHF. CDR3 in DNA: TGCGCCAGCAGCCCCTCACCCAATCAGCCCCAGCATTTT.

The CDR3 DNA reads as TGTGCCAGCAGTTCGGGACAGGGGGGTTCAACTAATGAAAAACTGTTTTTT. It is translated as CASSSGQGGSTNEKLFF. V and J are TRBV28 and TRBJ1-4; 11 positions match TRBD1. CDR1 and CDR2 (germline): MDHEN, SYDVKM. J lost 0 bases, V lost 4 bases, and 4 bases had no gene match. The CDR3 runs to 17 residues.

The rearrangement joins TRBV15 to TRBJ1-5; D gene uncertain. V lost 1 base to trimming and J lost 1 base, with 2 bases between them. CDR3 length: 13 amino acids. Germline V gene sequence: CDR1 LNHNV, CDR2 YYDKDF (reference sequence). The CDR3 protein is CATSRVSNQPQHF. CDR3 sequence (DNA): TGTGCCACCAGCAGAGTGAGCAATCAGCCCCAGCATTTT.

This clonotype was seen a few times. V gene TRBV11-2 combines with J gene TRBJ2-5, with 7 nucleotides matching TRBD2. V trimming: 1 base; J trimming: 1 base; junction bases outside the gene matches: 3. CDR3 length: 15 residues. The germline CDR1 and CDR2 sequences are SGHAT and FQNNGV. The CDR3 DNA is TGTGCCAGCAGCTTAGTGGGGGGGTCCCAAGAGACCCAGTACTTC. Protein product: CASSLVGGSQETQYF. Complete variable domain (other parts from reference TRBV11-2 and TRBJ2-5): EAGVAQSPRYKIIEKRQSVAFWCNPISGHATLYWYQQILGQGPKLLIQFQNNGVVDDSQLPKDRFSAERLKGVDSTLKIQPAKLEDSAVYLCASSLVGGSQETQYFGPGTRLLVL.

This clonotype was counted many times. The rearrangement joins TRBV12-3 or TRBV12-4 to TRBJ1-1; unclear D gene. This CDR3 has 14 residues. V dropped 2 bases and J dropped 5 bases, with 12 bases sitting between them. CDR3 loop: CASSLFEGPTEAFF. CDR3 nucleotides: TGTGCCAGCAGTTTATTCGAGGGCCCTACTGAAGCTTTCTTT.

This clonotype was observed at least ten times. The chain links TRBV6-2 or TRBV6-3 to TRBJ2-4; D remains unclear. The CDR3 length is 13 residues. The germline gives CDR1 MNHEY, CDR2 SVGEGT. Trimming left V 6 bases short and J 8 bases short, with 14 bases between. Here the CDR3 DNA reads TGTGCCAGCAGCACGAGTGGTCTGGACATTCAGTACTTC. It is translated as CASSTSGLDIQYF.

CDR3 region: CSAKQENSPLHF. The DNA of the CDR3 is TGCAGTGCTAAACAGGAAAATTCACCCCTCCACTTT. The chain carries TRBV20-1 and TRBJ1-6, with D maybe TRBD1 (5 bases). In germline, CDR1 is DFQATT, CDR2 SNEGSKA (reference sequence). The CDR3 runs to 12 residues. Trimming took 4 bases from V and 7 from J, leaving 8 bases between them.

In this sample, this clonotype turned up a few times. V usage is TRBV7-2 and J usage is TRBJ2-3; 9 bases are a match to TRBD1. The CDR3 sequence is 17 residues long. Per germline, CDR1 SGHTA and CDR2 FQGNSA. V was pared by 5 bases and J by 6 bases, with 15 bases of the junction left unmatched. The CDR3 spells CASSVSRPGQGVDTQYF. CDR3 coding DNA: TGTGCCAGCAGCGTTTCACGGCCGGGACAGGGTGTGGATACGCAGTATTTT.

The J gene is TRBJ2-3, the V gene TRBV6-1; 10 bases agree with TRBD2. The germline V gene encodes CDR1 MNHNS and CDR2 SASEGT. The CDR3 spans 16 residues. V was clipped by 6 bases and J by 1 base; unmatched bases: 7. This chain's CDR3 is CASREPGTSGTDTQYF. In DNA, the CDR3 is TGTGCCAGCAGGGAACCCGGGACTAGCGGCACAGATACGCAGTATTTT.

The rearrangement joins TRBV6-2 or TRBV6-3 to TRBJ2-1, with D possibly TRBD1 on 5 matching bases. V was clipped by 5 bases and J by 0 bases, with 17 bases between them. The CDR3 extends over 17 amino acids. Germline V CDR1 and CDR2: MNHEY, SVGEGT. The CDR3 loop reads CASSRLTTVNSYNEQFF. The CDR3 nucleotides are TGTGCCAGCAGTCGCCTCACGACAGTCAACTCCTACAATGAGCAGTTCTTC.

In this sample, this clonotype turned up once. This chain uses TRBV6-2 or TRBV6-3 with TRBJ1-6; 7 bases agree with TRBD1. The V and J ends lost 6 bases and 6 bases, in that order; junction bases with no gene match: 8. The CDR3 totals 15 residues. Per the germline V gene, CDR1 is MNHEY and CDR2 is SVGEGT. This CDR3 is CASSPSRGLNSPLHF. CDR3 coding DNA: TGTGCCAGCAGCCCCTCGAGGGGGCTTAATTCACCCCTCCACTTT.

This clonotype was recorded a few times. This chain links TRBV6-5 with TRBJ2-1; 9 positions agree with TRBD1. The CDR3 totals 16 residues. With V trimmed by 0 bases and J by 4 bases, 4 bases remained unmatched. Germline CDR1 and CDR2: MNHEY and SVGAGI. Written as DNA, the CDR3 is TGTGCCAGCAGTTACTCAGCTGGACAGGGGTACAATGAGCAGTTCTTC. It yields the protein CASSYSAGQGYNEQFF.

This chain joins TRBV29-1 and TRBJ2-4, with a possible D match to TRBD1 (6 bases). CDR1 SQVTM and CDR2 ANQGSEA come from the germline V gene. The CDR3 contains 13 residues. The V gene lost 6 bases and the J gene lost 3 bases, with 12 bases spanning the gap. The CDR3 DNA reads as TGCAGCGTACGACAGGCCAGCAAAAACATTCAGTACTTC. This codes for CSVRQASKNIQYF.

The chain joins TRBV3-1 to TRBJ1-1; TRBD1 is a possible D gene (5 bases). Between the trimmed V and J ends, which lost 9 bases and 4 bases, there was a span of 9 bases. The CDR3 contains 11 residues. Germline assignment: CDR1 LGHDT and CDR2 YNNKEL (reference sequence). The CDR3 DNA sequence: TGTGCCAGTCAACAGGCCACTGAAGCTTTCTTT. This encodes CASQQATEAFF.

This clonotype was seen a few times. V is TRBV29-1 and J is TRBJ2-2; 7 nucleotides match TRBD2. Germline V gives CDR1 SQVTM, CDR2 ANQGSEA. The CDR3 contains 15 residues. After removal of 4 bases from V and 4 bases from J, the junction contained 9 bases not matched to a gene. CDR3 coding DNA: TGCAGCGTTGGAGGCGGCGGGAGAAGCACCGGGGAGCTGTTTTTT. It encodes CSVGGGGRSTGELFF.